This section outlines one T cell receptor beta chain sequence together with its context. This sample is part of a study of blood T cell repertoires in COVID-19. Method: immunoSEQ multiplex PCR; TCRdb's copy keeps in-frame clones and lacks some. The sample records around 150,000 clones, roughly 80% being singletons. With 5 bases removed from V and 6 bases from J, the gap between germline ends came to 7 bases. This CDR3 spans 12 amino acids. This chain connects TRBV12-3 or TRBV12-4 to TRBJ2-2; possibly TRBD2 for D (6 bases). The sequenced sample consisted of peripheral blood. This clonotype was sampled from a man aged 45-60 years with active or convalescent COVID-19. CDR3 nucleotide sequence: TGTGCCAGCAGTCGGGAGTCCGGGGAGCTGTTTTTT. Protein sequence: CASSRESGELFF.